The source of this TCR beta chain is a study of shared clonotypes between healthy human individuals. Study findings and constraints: Sorted-subset sequencing, rarefaction showed, was incomplete despite large depth.

CD8 cells classed as naive were CD45RO-negative and positively selected for CCR7, excluding terminally differentiated effector memory CD45RA+ cells. Measured with immunoSEQ multiplex PCR; TCRdb has only the in-frame clones, and not every one. The sample holds hundreds of thousands of clones, 95% to 96% seen once. V gave up 7 bases and J gave up 4 bases; unmatched junction bases: 9. This CDR3 comprises 15 residues. CDR1 is SNHLY, CDR2 FYNNEI, per germline. About this clone itself: Antigen specificity is unknown.

Sequenced material: naive CD8+ T cells sorted from blood. V usage is TRBV2 and J usage is TRBJ2-1, with TRBD1 matching over 8 bases. The sequence was obtained from a woman under 40 in good health. The chain's CDR3 is CASTTTGALYNEQFF. In nucleotides, the CDR3 is TGTGCCAGCACTACGACAGGGGCCCTTTACAATGAGCAGTTCTTC. Using reference TRBV2 and TRBJ2-1 for the parts outside the CDR3, the full variable domain is EPEVTQTPSHQVTQMGQEVILRCVPISNHLYFYWYRQILGQKVEFLVSFYNNEISEKSEIFDDQFSVERPDGSNFTLKIRSTKLEDSAMYFCASTTTGALYNEQFFGPGTRLTVL.